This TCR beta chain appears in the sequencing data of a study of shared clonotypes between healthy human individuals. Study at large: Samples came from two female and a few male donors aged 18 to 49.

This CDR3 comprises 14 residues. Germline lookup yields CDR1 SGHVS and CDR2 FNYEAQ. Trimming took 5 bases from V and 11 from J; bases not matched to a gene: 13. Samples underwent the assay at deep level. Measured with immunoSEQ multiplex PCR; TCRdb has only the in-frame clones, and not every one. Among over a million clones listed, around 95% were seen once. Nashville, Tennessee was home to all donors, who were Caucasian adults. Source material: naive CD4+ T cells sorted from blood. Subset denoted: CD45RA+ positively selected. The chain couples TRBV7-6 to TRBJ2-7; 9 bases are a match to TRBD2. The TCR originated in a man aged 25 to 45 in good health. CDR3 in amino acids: CASSLGLAGSIEYF. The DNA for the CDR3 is TGTGCCAGCAGCCTGGGGCTAGCGGGGAGCATCGAGTACTTC.